A single sample gave rise to the 32 T cell receptor beta chains below, sequenced in a study of T cells in Graves' hyperthyroidism and ophthalmopathy. The TCR beta CDR3 regions underwent amplification using RNA transcripts as the source. When the TCR CDR3 underwent first-round RT-PCR, the HTBI primer set was used. MiXCR, applied by TCRdb to the multiplex PCR reads, yields one record per CDR3 protein. The sample lists 200,000 to 250,000 distinct CDR3 sequences, 17% occurring once. Sequenced sample: blood. The receptor source for this set is a woman aged 45-59 years with Graves' hyperthyroidism.

The sample holds a few counts of this clonotype. The V and J genes are TRBV5-1 and TRBJ1-6; D is unclear. V was pared by 0 bases and J by 4 bases, with 8 bases between. The germline V gene has CDR1 SGHRS and CDR2 YFSETQ. The CDR3 is 15 amino acids. The CDR3 here is CASSLDGLYNSPLHF. As DNA, the CDR3 is TGCGCCAGCAGCTTGGACGGGTTGTATAATTCACCCCTCCACTTT.

Ten or more counts support this clonotype. This chain uses TRBV12-5 with TRBJ2-1, with no clear D. V lost 1 base, J lost 8 bases, and 15 bases lay in between. CDR1 is LGHNT and CDR2 is FRNRAP in the germline V gene. The length of the CDR3 is 15 residues. As DNA, the CDR3 is TGTGCTAGTGGTTTGGAACCAACGCTCAACGATGAGCAGTTCTTC. Its protein product is CASGLEPTLNDEQFF.

This clonotype came up many times. The chain has TRBV5-1 and TRBJ2-4; the D call may be TRBD1 or TRBD2 (5 bases each). This CDR3 spans 13 amino acids. Germline V gene data show CDR1 as SGHRS and CDR2 as YFSETQ. The V gene lost 0 bases and the J gene lost 7 bases, with 8 bases spanning the gap. The CDR3 sequence is CASSLGDLNIQYF. For the CDR3, the DNA is TGCGCCAGCAGCTTGGGGGACCTCAACATTCAGTACTTC.

The sample holds many counts of this clonotype. J is TRBJ2-1 and V is TRBV20-1; D remains unclear. Looked up from germline, CDR1 is DFQATT and CDR2 is SNEGSKA (reference sequence). V shed 4 bases and J shed 8 bases, with 9 bases lying between them. This CDR3 comprises 11 residues. CDR3: CSAIGQYEQFF. CDR3 sequence (DNA): TGCAGTGCTATTGGGCAATATGAGCAGTTCTTC.

This clonotype has at least ten counts. The rearrangement links TRBV29-1 to TRBJ1-5, with 8 bases aligning to TRBD1. Germline V gene sequence: CDR1 SQVTM, CDR2 ANQGSEA. The CDR3 is 13 residues long. J lost 7 bases, V lost 3 bases, and 5 bases had no gene match. The CDR3 sequence is CSVEGQVGQPQHF. The CDR3 bases are TGCAGCGTTGAGGGACAGGTGGGGCAGCCCCAGCATTTT.

This clonotype was seen ten or more times. The J gene is TRBJ2-1, the V gene TRBV11-3; D unresolved. The V end lost 11 bases, the J end lost 7 bases, and 12 bases lay between the germline ends. CDR1 is SGHNT, CDR2 YENEEA, per germline. This CDR3 has 11 residues. The CDR3 spells CAGGKGNEQFF. CDR3 sequence (DNA): TGTGCCGGTGGCAAAGGGAATGAGCAGTTCTTC. The full variable domain, with the rest looked up from reference TRBV11-3 and TRBJ2-1, is EAGVVQSPRYKIIEKKQPVAFWCNPISGHNTLYWYLQNLGQGPELLIRYENEEAVDDSQLPKDRFSAERLKGVDSTLKIQPAELGDSAVYLCAGGKGNEQFFGPGTRLTVL.

The CDR3 is CASSLLAIPRDEQFF. The CDR3 DNA sequence: TGTGCCAGCAGCTTACTAGCGATCCCGCGGGATGAGCAGTTCTTC. The V gene is TRBV5-5, the J gene TRBJ2-1, with 7 bases lining up with TRBD2. CDR1 and CDR2 from the germline V gene are SGHKS and YYEKEE (reference sequence). Unmatched junction bases numbered 10, after V lost 2 bases and J lost 8 bases. This CDR3 region has 15 residues.

The rearrangement joins TRBV4-2 to TRBJ2-4; unclear D gene. Per the germline V gene, CDR1 is LGHNA and CDR2 is YNFKEQ. This CDR3 spans 15 amino acids. V lost 0 bases, J lost 2 bases, and 8 bases lay in between. CDR3 loop: CASSQDGLSKNIQYF. In nucleotides, the CDR3 is TGTGCCAGCAGCCAAGATGGGCTTTCCAAAAACATTCAGTACTTC.

This clonotype was observed many times. The chain uses TRBV12-3 or TRBV12-4 and TRBJ2-7, with TRBD1 identical over 10 bases. The ends lost 6 bases at V and 2 bases at J; junction bases unmatched: 10. The CDR3 sequence is 16 residues long. CDR3 loop: CASSQSPGTGAYEQYF. The CDR3 DNA follows: TGTGCCAGCAGCCAAAGTCCCGGGACAGGGGCCTACGAGCAGTACTTC.

This chain links TRBV12-3 or TRBV12-4 with TRBJ2-1, with 9 bases matching TRBD2. The CDR3 is 15 amino acids. Trimming at V came to 1 base and at J to 6 bases, leaving 4 bases not matched to a gene. The CDR3 nucleotides are TGTGCCAGCAGTTTAGGGACTAGCGCCGTCAATGAGCAGTTCTTC. Amino acids: CASSLGTSAVNEQFF.

This clonotype occurred a few times. The chain couples TRBV28 to TRBJ1-2; 7 bases are shared with TRBD1. V trimming: 6 bases; J trimming: 7 bases; junction bases outside the gene matches: 11. The CDR3 length is 14 residues. From germline, CDR1 is MDHEN and CDR2 SYDVKM. The CDR3 reads CASRRQGGGVGYTF. The DNA of the CDR3 is TGTGCCAGCAGGAGACAAGGGGGCGGAGTTGGCTACACCTTC.

This chain links TRBV28 with TRBJ2-7, with D possibly being TRBD1 (6 bases). Germline-derived CDR1 and CDR2 are MDHEN and SYDVKM. CDR3 length: 14 amino acids. V lost 8 bases and J lost 1, with 15 bases in between. The CDR3 coding sequence is TGTGCCAGCGGCTCCGGGACAACTTCCTACGAGCAGTACTTC. Protein product: CASGSGTTSYEQYF.

This clonotype has ten or more counts. The rearrangement uses TRBV7-3 and TRBJ2-1; 8 bases agree with TRBD2. The V segment lost 5 bases and the J segment 4 bases; nucleotides outside the gene matches: 4. The germline gives CDR1 SGHTA, CDR2 FQGTGA. The CDR3 is made up of 14 amino acids. CDR3 coding DNA: TGTGCCAGCAGCGCCTCGGGAGGGTACAATGAGCAGTTCTTC. This gives the protein CASSASGGYNEQFF.

This clonotype was counted ten times or more. The rearrangement uses TRBV5-1 and TRBJ1-1; D is unclear. Trimming left V 0 bases short and J 3 bases short, with 12 bases between. Germline V gene lookup returns CDR1 SGHRS and CDR2 YFSETQ. This CDR3 has 15 residues. The CDR3, as DNA: TGCGCCAGCAGCTTGGTCGGCCCTGGGGACACTGAAGCTTTCTTT. It translates to CASSLVGPGDTEAFF.

The gene calls are TRBV3-1 and TRBJ1-4, with D possibly being TRBD1 (5 bases). This CDR3 spans 14 amino acids. CDR1 and CDR2 from the germline V gene are LGHDT and YNNKEL (reference sequence). V lost 5 bases and J lost 6, with 13 bases in between. DNA for the CDR3: TGTGCCAGCAGCGGATTGGTACAGGATGAAAAACTGTTTTTT. This codes for CASSGLVQDEKLFF.

The sample holds many counts of this clonotype. The chain uses TRBV5-6 and TRBJ1-1, with D possibly matching TRBD1 (5 bases). Trimming cost V 3 bases and J 3 bases, with 6 bases left between them. From germline, CDR1 is SGHDT and CDR2 YYEEEE. This CDR3 comprises 12 residues. The CDR3: CASSWGDTEAFF. CDR3 DNA: TGTGCCAGCAGCTGGGGGGACACTGAAGCTTTCTTT.

The rearrangement uses TRBV30 and TRBJ1-1, with 10 bases that match TRBD1. CDR3 length: 15 amino acids. The junction had 9 bases not matched to a gene; V was cut back by 3 bases and J by 5 bases. Germline assignment: CDR1 GTSNPN and CDR2 SVGIG (reference sequence). This chain's CDR3 is CAWREGQGKWTEAFF. CDR3 sequence (DNA): TGTGCCTGGAGGGAGGGACAGGGGAAGTGGACTGAAGCTTTCTTT.

In its sample, this clonotype was seen many times. This chain connects TRBV4-2 to TRBJ1-2; D not resolved. Trimming removed 2 bases from V and 2 bases from J, with 3 bases in between. CDR3 size: 12 residues. Germline V lookup: CDR1 LGHNA, CDR2 YNFKEQ. This CDR3 is CASSQRNYGYTF. The CDR3 DNA sequence: TGTGCCAGCAGCCAACGAAACTATGGCTACACCTTC.

This clonotype has more than one count but fewer than ten. This chain links TRBV9 with TRBJ1-2; TRBD1 matches at 10 bases. Losses at the gene ends were 0 bases for V and 4 bases for J; bases not matched to a gene: 3. This CDR3 spans 15 amino acids. The germline gives CDR1 SGDLS, CDR2 YYNGEE. The CDR3 loop is CASSVGGQGIYGYTF. Here the CDR3 DNA reads TGTGCCAGCAGCGTAGGGGGACAGGGGATCTATGGCTACACCTTC. Combining the CDR3 with reference TRBV9 and TRBJ1-2 gives the whole variable domain DSGVTQTPKHLITATGQRVTLRCSPRSGDLSVYWYQQSLDQGLQFLIQYYNGEERAKGNILERFSAQQFPDLHSELNLSSLELGDSALYFCASSVGGQGIYGYTFGSGTRLTVV.

Points on this clonotype: A much larger clonotype is one base distant, so this may be a read error. This chain links TRBV27 with TRBJ1-5; D uncertain. The CDR3 sequence is 13 residues long. Germline loops: CDR1 MNHEY, CDR2 SMNVEV (reference sequence). The CDR3 sequence: CACSQMGNQPQHF. The CDR3 region has the DNA TGTGCCTGCAGTCAGATGGGCAATCAGCCCCAGCATTTT.

There are many counts of this clonotype. The chain employs TRBV6-1 and TRBJ2-7, with 10 bases that match TRBD1. Germline-derived CDR1 and CDR2 are MNHNS and SASEGT. This CDR3 contains 16 residues. V lost 6 bases and J lost 0; bases outside the gene matches: 8. CDR3 region: CASRAPGQGPSYEQYF. In nucleotides, the CDR3 is TGTGCCAGCAGGGCCCCGGGACAGGGGCCCTCCTACGAGCAGTACTTC.

This clonotype was counted at least ten times. This rearrangement joins TRBV6-4 to TRBJ2-1, with D uncertain. The V gene's germline CDR1 is MRHNA and CDR2 SNTAGT. The CDR3 runs to 15 residues. The V gene lost 3 bases and the J gene lost 0 bases, with 9 bases spanning the gap. For the CDR3, the DNA is TGTGCCAGCAGTGAGAAGGCCAGCTCCTACAATGAGCAGTTCTTC. It translates to CASSEKASSYNEQFF.

The sample holds one count of this clonotype. The genes are TRBV28 and TRBJ2-7; the match to TRBD2 covers 9 bases. Trimming took 2 bases from V and 3 from J; bases not matched to a gene: 8. CDR3 size: 16 residues. Germline-derived CDR1 and CDR2 are MDHEN and SYDVKM. The CDR3 is CASSLPSSGIIYEQYF. CDR3 coding DNA: TGTGCCAGCAGTTTACCGTCTAGCGGGATTATCTACGAGCAGTACTTC.

This clonotype was seen a handful of times. The rearrangement joins TRBV19 to TRBJ2-1; D ambiguous. The germline CDR1 and CDR2 sequences are LNHDA and SQIVND (reference sequence). The CDR3 covers 13 residues. V lost 5 bases, J lost 10 bases, and 15 bases lay in between. CDR3 sequence (DNA): TGTGCCAGTAGTGTATCTTCCTCGGGCGAGCAGTTCTTC. It is translated as CASSVSSSGEQFF.

This clonotype was recorded many times. The chain uses TRBV7-9 and TRBJ1-4; D unresolved. The V gene's germline CDR1 is SEHNR and CDR2 FQNEAQ (reference sequence). This CDR3 has 13 amino acids. Trimming cost V 5 bases and J 10 bases, with 14 bases left between them. Written as DNA, the CDR3 is TGTGCCAGCAGCCTCGGGATAAGCCCAAAACTGTTTTTT. Translated, it gives CASSLGISPKLFF. Together with reference TRBV7-9 and TRBJ1-4, the CDR3 gives the full variable domain: DTGVSQNPRHKITKRGQNVTFRCDPISEHNRLYWYRQTLGQGPEFLTYFQNEAQLEKSRLLSDRFSAERPKGSFSTLEIQRTEQGDSAMYLCASSLGISPKLFFGSGTQLSVL.

The sample holds many counts of this clonotype. This chain uses TRBV12-3 or TRBV12-4 with TRBJ1-1; D is unresolved. V lost 1 base to trimming and J lost 2 bases, with 11 bases between them. The CDR3 is made up of 15 amino acids. CDR3 nucleotides: TGTGCCAGCAGTTTAGTTGGGAAGGGAAACACTGAAGCTTTCTTT. Its protein product is CASSLVGKGNTEAFF.

This clonotype was observed at least ten times. The chain recombines TRBV15 with TRBJ2-3, with D uncertain. V lost 0 bases to trimming and J lost 7 bases, with 5 bases between them. This CDR3 contains 12 residues. Per germline, CDR1 LNHNV and CDR2 YYDKDF (reference sequence). CDR3 amino acids: CATSRDLNTQYF. The CDR3 DNA sequence: TGTGCCACCAGCAGAGATCTAAATACGCAGTATTTT.

The V gene is TRBV30, the J gene TRBJ2-7; tentatively, D is TRBD2 (6 bases). V was trimmed by 5 bases and J by 2 bases, leaving 13 bases between them. The CDR3 spans 13 residues. Germline-derived CDR1 and CDR2 are GTSNPN and SVGIG (reference sequence). CDR3 region: CAWQSSGAYEQYF. The CDR3 DNA reads TGTGCCTGGCAAAGTAGCGGAGCCTACGAGCAGTACTTC.

Points on this clonotype: The germline gene is not matched at one end of the junction; a read error may be the cause. This chain connects TRBV11-2 to TRBJ2-4, with D maybe TRBD2 (6 bases). The germline V gene has CDR1 SGHAT and CDR2 FQNNGV. CDR3 size: 18 residues. The CDR3 is CASSRQPSGTLAKNIQYF. The CDR3 DNA reads as TGCGCCAGCAGCCGGCAACCGTCAGGGACTCTAGCCAAAAACATTCAGTACTTC.

This clonotype was counted at least ten times. This sequence joins TRBV2 and TRBJ2-1; 8 positions agree with TRBD1. Germline V gives CDR1 SNHLY, CDR2 FYNNEI. The CDR3 is 14 residues long. V dropped 0 bases and J dropped 8; count of bases not matched to a gene: 3. The CDR3 protein is CASSEARQGHEQFF. Here the CDR3 DNA reads TGTGCCAGCAGTGAAGCTCGACAGGGGCATGAGCAGTTCTTC.

The sample holds many counts of this clonotype. This chain links TRBV6-1 with TRBJ1-5; D is ambiguous. The CDR3 is made up of 13 amino acids. The V gene lost 6 bases and the J gene lost 0 bases, with 6 bases spanning the gap. Germline CDR1 MNHNS, CDR2 SASEGT. CDR3 sequence: CASSTDSNQPQHF. The DNA of the CDR3 is TGTGCCAGCAGCACAGATAGCAATCAGCCCCAGCATTTT.

V gene TRBV28 combines with J gene TRBJ1-5, with a weak D call TRBD1 (5 bases). The V and J ends lost 5 bases and 5 bases respectively, with 7 bases between them. In germline, CDR1 is MDHEN, CDR2 SYDVKM. The CDR3 consists of 12 residues. Written as DNA, the CDR3 is TGTGCCAGCAGTCTACAGGATCAGCCCCAGCATTTT. This sequence encodes CASSLQDQPQHF.